This T cell receptor beta chain was captured in a study of blood T cell repertoires in COVID-19. Study-wide background: PBMCs, B-cell-depleted T cells, or T cells were the source of the cDNA or gDNA that made up the material.

The table lists this clone with a few counts. Participant-reported clinical history was the basis for cohort assignment. CDR1 is SGHNT and CDR2 is YYREEE in the germline V gene (reference sequence). V was clipped by 1 base and J by 7 bases; unmatched bases: 7. The CDR3 spans 14 residues. The repertoire was sequenced with immunoSEQ multiplex PCR; TCRdb's copy has only in-frame clones and lacks some. Of 250,000 to 400,000 clones listed, 85% are singletons. The chain links TRBV5-4 to TRBJ1-2; TRBD1 aligns across 7 bases. Specimen: PBMCs or T cells enriched from blood (not recorded which). This clonotype was obtained from a woman between 25 and 40 years old who had been exposed to COVID-19. CDR3 sequence (DNA): TGTGCCAGCAGCTTGCAGGGGGGTGGTGGTGGCTACACCTTC. Protein sequence: CASSLQGGGGGYTF. Complete variable domain (other parts from reference TRBV5-4 and TRBJ1-2): ETGVTQSPTHLIKTRGQQVTLRCSSQSGHNTVSWYQQALGQGPQFIFQYYREEENGRGNFPPRFSGLQFPNYSSELNVNALELDDSALYLCASSLQGGGGGYTFGSGTRLTVV.